Listed below are T cell receptor beta chains from one sample, sequenced in a study. TCRdb ran MiXCR on the RT-PCR reads and lists one entry per CDR3 protein. The sample consists of about 680,000 distinct CDR3 sequences, 14% of them appearing once. The sequenced material came from memory CD4+ T cells from blood. The receptor source for this set is a female donor in good health, serving as a healthy control. CDR3s include the opening cysteine and the closing phenylalanine or tryptophan. A D gene is named only where the DNA matches it firmly. The size entry is marked missing in some rows and otherwise reads once, few, many or a size class.

cdr3_nt: TGTGCCAGCAGCGGGTCAAGTGAAAAACTGTTTTTT
cdr3_aa: CASSGSSEKLFF
v_call: TRBV7-9
d_call: .
clone_size: .
j_call: TRBJ1-4

cdr3_nt: TGTGCCAGCAGTAAATCGGGACTAGCGGGAGCCTACGAGCAGTACTTC
cdr3_aa: CASSKSGLAGAYEQYF
v_call: TRBV27
d_call: TRBD2
clone_size: .
j_call: TRBJ2-7

cdr3_nt: TGCGCCAGCAGCTTGTCCTGGGAGGCGGGGGAGCTGTTTTTT
cdr3_aa: CASSLSWEAGELFF
v_call: TRBV5-1
d_call: .
clone_size: many
j_call: TRBJ2-2

cdr3_nt: TGCGCCAGCAGCCACTTGGGACAGGGAGGGACCGGGGAGCTGTTTTTT
cdr3_aa: CASSHLGQGGTGELFF
v_call: TRBV4-3
d_call: TRBD1
clone_size: few
j_call: TRBJ2-2

cdr3_nt: TGCGCCAGCAGCTTGGACCAATTCGACACCGGGGAGCTGTTTTTT
cdr3_aa: CASSLDQFDTGELFF
v_call: TRBV5-1
d_call: .
clone_size: many
j_call: TRBJ2-2

cdr3_nt: TGTGCCACCCTAACAGCGTGGGGGGATGACGGCTACACCTTC
cdr3_aa: CATLTAWGDDGYTF
v_call: TRBV25-1
d_call: .
clone_size: few
j_call: TRBJ1-2

cdr3_nt: TGTGCCAGCAGTAAGGACAGTTCCCCGGGGATCAACTATGGCTACACCTTC
cdr3_aa: CASSKDSSPGINYGYTF
v_call: TRBV6-1
d_call: .
clone_size: few
j_call: TRBJ1-2

cdr3_nt: TGCAGCGTTGAGAAACAGACAGGGGAGACAGCTGAAGCTTTCTTT
cdr3_aa: CSVEKQTGETAEAFF
v_call: TRBV29-1
d_call: TRBD1
clone_size: many
j_call: TRBJ1-1

cdr3_nt: TGCGCCAGCAGCCGAGGAGGACAGGAGCCGACCTATGGCTACACCTTC
cdr3_aa: CASSRGGQEPTYGYTF
v_call: TRBV4-1
d_call: TRBD1
clone_size: many
j_call: TRBJ1-2

cdr3_nt: TGCAGTGCTAGACTAGCGGGAGGTTCCTACGAGCAGTACTTC
cdr3_aa: CSARLAGGSYEQYF
v_call: TRBV20-1
d_call: TRBD2
clone_size: many
j_call: TRBJ2-7

cdr3_nt: TGTGCCAGCAGTGATCCCGGGGAGCTGTTTTTT
cdr3_aa: CASSDPGELFF
v_call: TRBV12-3/TRBV12-4
d_call: .
clone_size: few
j_call: TRBJ2-2

cdr3_nt: TGCGCCAGCAGCGGACAGGGGTTTGACGAGCAGTACTTC
cdr3_aa: CASSGQGFDEQYF
v_call: TRBV5-1
d_call: TRBD1
clone_size: few
j_call: TRBJ2-7

cdr3_nt: TGTGCCATCAGCCCGAACCCTTGGGCAGGGATTAATAACTATGGCTACACCTTC
cdr3_aa: CAISPNPWAGINNYGYTF
v_call: TRBV10-3
d_call: .
clone_size: many
j_call: TRBJ1-2

cdr3_nt: TGTGCCAGCAGCCAAGGGCCGAACGGGGGGTATTCACCCCTCCACTTT
cdr3_aa: CASSQGPNGGYSPLHF
v_call: TRBV3-1
d_call: .
clone_size: .
j_call: TRBJ1-6

cdr3_nt: TGTGCCAGCAGCTTTTTTGAGGGACGGAATTCACCCCTCCACTTT
cdr3_aa: CASSFFEGRNSPLHF
v_call: TRBV5-6
d_call: .
clone_size: .
j_call: TRBJ1-6

cdr3_nt: TGCAGTGCTAGAGGCCTTCGAGGGATCGGCGAAAAACTGTTTTTT
cdr3_aa: CSARGLRGIGEKLFF
v_call: TRBV20-1
d_call: .
clone_size: .
j_call: TRBJ1-4

cdr3_nt: TGTGCCATCAGCGAACCAGGGGCCACAGGGCTAAAGAGTTTTGGAAACACCATATATTTT
cdr3_aa: CAISEPGATGLKSFGNTIYF
v_call: TRBV10-3
d_call: .
clone_size: .
j_call: TRBJ1-3

cdr3_nt: TGTGCCAGCAGTTACATTCAGGGTTCATCTGGAAACACCATATATTTT
cdr3_aa: CASSYIQGSSGNTIYF
v_call: TRBV6-5
d_call: .
clone_size: .
j_call: TRBJ1-3

cdr3_nt: TGTGCCAGCAGTTTACCACTAGGACAGGCAAACACCGGGGAGCTGTTTTTT
cdr3_aa: CASSLPLGQANTGELFF
v_call: TRBV12-3/TRBV12-4
d_call: TRBD1
clone_size: .
j_call: TRBJ2-2

cdr3_nt: TGCGCCAGCAGCTTGGGGGTCTTCGCGGGAGGGTTTACGGAGACCCAGTACTTC
cdr3_aa: CASSLGVFAGGFTETQYF
v_call: TRBV5-1
d_call: TRBD2
clone_size: few
j_call: TRBJ2-5

cdr3_nt: TGCAGTGCTGCGACAGGAATGAACACTGAAGCTTTCTTT
cdr3_aa: CSAATGMNTEAFF
v_call: TRBV20-1
d_call: .
clone_size: .
j_call: TRBJ1-1

cdr3_nt: TGCAGTGCTAGATACCCCTTGAGTGAGACCCAGTACTTC
cdr3_aa: CSARYPLSETQYF
v_call: TRBV20-1
d_call: .
clone_size: .
j_call: TRBJ2-5

cdr3_nt: TGTGCCAGCAGTGATTGGGGGGGCGCGGGCACTGAAGCTTTCTTT
cdr3_aa: CASSDWGGAGTEAFF
v_call: TRBV6-1
d_call: .
clone_size: few
j_call: TRBJ1-1

cdr3_nt: TGCGCCAGCAATAGTCCGTACCAAGAGACCCAGTACTTC
cdr3_aa: CASNSPYQETQYF
v_call: TRBV5-1
d_call: .
clone_size: many
j_call: TRBJ2-5

cdr3_nt: TGTGCCAGCAGCGAGAAGAACACCGGGGAGCTGTTTTTT
cdr3_aa: CASSEKNTGELFF
v_call: TRBV5-4
d_call: .
clone_size: few
j_call: TRBJ2-2

cdr3_nt: TGTGCCAGCAGTCCTCCCCAAGGGGTCTACGAGCAGTACTTC
cdr3_aa: CASSPPQGVYEQYF
v_call: TRBV28
d_call: .
clone_size: few
j_call: TRBJ2-7

cdr3_nt: TGTGCCAGCAGTTCCCCGACGGGGGGATACGAGCAGTACTTC
cdr3_aa: CASSSPTGGYEQYF
v_call: TRBV28
d_call: TRBD2
clone_size: .
j_call: TRBJ2-7

cdr3_nt: TGTGCCAGCAGTTACTACGCAGACTCCTCTGGGGCCAACGTCCTGACTTTC
cdr3_aa: CASSYYADSSGANVLTF
v_call: TRBV6-5
d_call: .
clone_size: few
j_call: TRBJ2-6

cdr3_nt: TGTGCCAGCAACCAGGACAGGGGCAATGAGCAGTTCTTC
cdr3_aa: CASNQDRGNEQFF
v_call: TRBV2
d_call: TRBD1
clone_size: .
j_call: TRBJ2-1

cdr3_nt: TGCAGCGTTAAAGCTAGGGGGACCGGAAACACCATATATTTT
cdr3_aa: CSVKARGTGNTIYF
v_call: TRBV29-1
d_call: .
clone_size: few
j_call: TRBJ1-3

cdr3_nt: TGTGCCAGCAGCTTAGACAGGGGGCGTTCTGTGGAAAAACTGTTTTTT
cdr3_aa: CASSLDRGRSVEKLFF
v_call: TRBV5-6
d_call: TRBD1
clone_size: many
j_call: TRBJ1-4

cdr3_nt: TGCAGTGCTAGAGTTGGAACTAGCGGGATTAGGGAGCAGTTCTTC
cdr3_aa: CSARVGTSGIREQFF
v_call: TRBV20-1
d_call: TRBD2
clone_size: few
j_call: TRBJ2-1

cdr3_nt: TGCAGCGTTGAGGGTAGCGGGAGTCCCAGATCCTTTCGGTTC
cdr3_aa: CSVEGSGSPRSFRF
v_call: TRBV29-1
d_call: TRBD2
clone_size: .
j_call: TRBJ2-5